Presented here are 26 T cell receptor beta chains from one specimen sequenced in a study of blood T cells in healthy people across ages. The use of a sample-barcoded 5' primer and a J-beta primer mix characterized a second PCR of about 7 to 12 cycles. Using its own MiXCR run on the 5' RACE reads, TCRdb lists one record per CDR3 protein. The sample holds over a million distinct CDR3 sequences, 42% seen once. The specimen sequenced was blood. The receptors derive from a woman younger than 35 in good health.

V gene TRBV4-1 combines with J gene TRBJ1-2; D not certain. The CDR3 sequence is 12 residues long. CDR1 is MGHRA, CDR2 YSYEKL, per germline. V was pared by 0 bases and J by 6 bases, with 5 bases between. The CDR3 spells CASSQDGDGYTF. For the CDR3, the DNA is TGCGCCAGCAGCCAAGATGGGGATGGCTACACCTTC.

The chain combines TRBV6-2 or TRBV6-3 with TRBJ2-1; 13 positions match TRBD2. Matching the DNA end better, TRBJ2-7 makes the J call doubtful. The CDR3 contains 15 residues. Germline lookup yields CDR1 MNHEY and CDR2 SVGEGT. Here the CDR3 reads CASSSWTSGRNEQYF. CDR3 in DNA: TGTGCCAGCAGTTCGTGGACTAGCGGGAGAAATGAGCAGTACTTC.

V gene TRBV7-2 combines with J gene TRBJ1-2; D gene uncertain. The CDR3 runs to 13 residues. The germline V and J ends were trimmed by 3 bases and 6 bases, with 11 bases remaining between them. Germline loops: CDR1 SGHTA, CDR2 FQGNSA. In DNA form, the CDR3 reads TGTGCCAGCAGCTTTCTCCAAGATAATGGCTACACCTTC. Protein product: CASSFLQDNGYTF.

This clonotype was counted a few times. This rearrangement joins TRBV4-3 to TRBJ2-1, with 7 bases identical to TRBD2. The germline V gene has CDR1 LGHNA and CDR2 YSLEER. The CDR3 covers 16 residues. The trim removed 2 bases at V and 0 bases at J, leaving 4 bases unmatched. This chain's CDR3 is CASSQLSSGSYNEQFF. The CDR3 coding sequence is TGCGCCAGCAGCCAACTCTCTAGCGGCTCCTACAATGAGCAGTTCTTC.

The CDR3 sequence is CASSAPGGGGYTF. CDR3 bases: TGTGCCAGCAGTGCTCCAGGGGGCGGTGGCTACACCTTC. V and J are TRBV25-1 and TRBJ1-2; 8 bases are a match to TRBD1. V trimming: 4 bases; J trimming: 7 bases; junction bases outside the gene matches: 5. CDR3 length equals 13 residues. Germline V gene lookup returns CDR1 MGHDK and CDR2 SYGVNS.

The V gene is TRBV5-1, the J gene TRBJ2-3; TRBD1 matches at 7 bases. CDR1 is SGHRS and CDR2 is YFSETQ in the germline V gene. V lost 8 bases to trimming and J lost 3 bases; unmatched junction nucleotides: 15. The CDR3 is 16 residues long. CDR3 coding DNA: TGCGCCAGTAAGCAGAGGTTGACAGGGTGGACAGATACGCAGTATTTT. Amino acids: CASKQRLTGWTDTQYF. The full variable domain, in which reference TRBV5-1 and TRBJ2-3 provide the parts outside the CDR3, is KAGVTQTPRYLIKTRGQQVTLSCSPISGHRSVSWYQQTPGQGLQFLFEYFSETQRNKGNFPGRFSGRQFSNSRSEMNVSTLELGDSALYLCASKQRLTGWTDTQYFGPGTRLTVL.

The rearrangement links TRBV6-2 or TRBV6-3 to TRBJ2-5; D gene ambiguous. This CDR3 is built from 15 residues. Germline loops: CDR1 MNHEY, CDR2 SVGEGT. V was cut by 2 bases and J by 3 bases, with 13 bases left in between. The CDR3 DNA reads as TGTGCCAGCAGTTACCTTGGTAGCAAAGAAGAGACCCAGTACTTC. Protein: CASSYLGSKEETQYF.

This clonotype was counted ten times or more. The chain carries TRBV2 and TRBJ1-6, with D unclear. V gave up 3 bases and J gave up 0 bases, with 9 bases separating them. This CDR3 comprises 16 residues. CDR1 and CDR2 (germline): SNHLY, FYNNEI. The CDR3 here is CASSDGVRSYNSPLHF. CDR3 in DNA: TGTGCCAGCAGTGACGGGGTACGCTCCTATAATTCACCCCTCCACTTT.

The V gene is TRBV18, the J gene TRBJ2-2; unclear D gene. Trimming left V 2 bases short and J 2 bases short, with 6 bases between. The germline V gene has CDR1 KGHSH and CDR2 LQKENI. The CDR3 extends over 14 amino acids. CDR3 sequence reads: CASSPAVNTGELFF. The CDR3 DNA reads TGTGCCAGCTCACCAGCAGTTAACACCGGGGAGCTGTTTTTT. Full variable domain (outside the CDR3, taken from reference TRBV18 and TRBJ2-2): NAGVMQNPRHLVRRRGQEARLRCSPMKGHSHVYWYRQLPEEGLKFMVYLQKENIIDESGMPKERFSAEFPKEGPSILRIQQVVRGDSAAYFCASSPAVNTGELFFGEGSRLTVL.

To note about this clonotype: The junction departs from germline at one end; a sequencing error may be responsible. The V and J genes are TRBV4-3 and TRBJ1-2, with 8 positions matching TRBD1. The length of the CDR3 is 15 residues. Germline-derived CDR1 and CDR2 are LGHNA and YSLEER. The CDR3 region is CASNQGSGQGYGYTF. The CDR3 bases are TGCGCCAGCAACCAAGGGTCCGGACAGGGCTATGGCTACACCTTC.

In its sample, this clonotype was seen once. The rearrangement links TRBV10-3 to TRBJ1-4, with D maybe TRBD1 (6 bases). Trimming pared 5 bases from V and 5 bases from J, leaving 15 bases between. CDR1 and CDR2 (germline): ENHRY, SYGVKD. The CDR3 length is 15 residues. The CDR3 nucleotides read TGTGCCATCAGTCGTGGACAGAGCCAAAATGAAAAACTGTTTTTT. This sequence encodes CAISRGQSQNEKLFF.

The CDR3 here is CSARAWRESSYEQYF. The CDR3 DNA reads TGCAGTGCTAGAGCTTGGCGGGAAAGCTCCTACGAGCAGTACTTC. The chain is built from TRBV20-1 and TRBJ2-7; D is possibly TRBD2 (6 bases). Germline V gene sequence: CDR1 DFQATT, CDR2 SNEGSKA (reference sequence). The CDR3 is 15 residues long. The germline V and J ends were trimmed by 1 base and 0 bases, with 13 bases remaining between them.

This clonotype appeared a few times. V gene TRBV9 combines with J gene TRBJ2-3; D is ambiguous. The CDR3 covers 15 residues. From germline, CDR1 is SGDLS and CDR2 YYNGEE. Between the trimmed V and J ends, which lost 0 bases and 1 base, there was a span of 9 bases. CDR3 loop: CASSVATWGTDTQYF. The DNA for the CDR3 is TGTGCCAGCAGCGTAGCTACCTGGGGCACAGATACGCAGTATTTT.

A few counts support this clonotype. This chain connects TRBV20-1 to TRBJ1-2; D might be TRBD1 (5 bases). The CDR3 is 13 amino acids. Trimming shortened V by 3 bases and J by 8 bases, and 16 bases separated the two germline ends. Germline V gene sequence: CDR1 DFQATT, CDR2 SNEGSKA (reference sequence). DNA for the CDR3: TGCAGTGCTAGGAGCAGGGCAACGCTCGGCTACACCTTC. It yields the protein CSARSRATLGYTF.

V and J are TRBV4-1 and TRBJ2-3; D is unresolved. Trimming stripped 5 bases from V and 0 bases from J, with 18 bases between. The CDR3 contains 17 residues. The germline gives CDR1 MGHRA, CDR2 YSYEKL. The CDR3 spells CASSERVSGFSTDTQYF. For the CDR3, the DNA is TGCGCCAGCAGCGAAAGAGTGAGTGGGTTTAGCACAGATACGCAGTATTTT.

The V gene is TRBV21-1, the J gene TRBJ1-2; TRBD1 is the table's D call, not checked against the DNA. TRBV21-1 is a recognized pseudogene. This CDR3 has 15 amino acids. This CDR3 reads CASSSTEDRNYGYTF. CDR3 coding DNA: TGTGCCAGCAGCTCGACAGAAGACAGGAACTATGGCTACACCTTC.

This chain links TRBV7-9 with TRBJ1-1; D is undetermined. CDR1 and CDR2 from the germline V gene are SEHNR and FQNEAQ (reference sequence). The V end was cut by 3 bases, the J end by 1 base, with 9 bases between. The CDR3 is 14 residues long. The CDR3 DNA reads TGTGCCAGCAGCTTTTGGTGGGGGAACACTGAAGCTTTCTTT. Its protein is CASSFWWGNTEAFF.

This clonotype was found many times. The V and J genes are TRBV20-1 and TRBJ1-2; tentatively, D is TRBD1 (6 bases). Trimming removed 2 bases at V and 5 bases at J, with 15 bases between. Per the germline V gene, CDR1 is DFQATT and CDR2 is SNEGSKA (reference sequence). CDR3 length: 14 amino acids. The CDR3 coding sequence is TGCAGTGCTAGACCGACAGGATCGGGGTATGGCTACACCTTC. As protein: CSARPTGSGYGYTF.

This clonotype was counted ten times or more. The chain couples TRBV6-1 to TRBJ1-1; tentatively, D is TRBD1 (5 bases). The CDR3 totals 15 residues. Germline CDR1 MNHNS, CDR2 SASEGT. V was trimmed by 0 bases and J by 0 bases, leaving 8 bases between them. CDR3 residues: CASSEAVGLNTEAFF. CDR3 DNA: TGTGCCAGCAGTGAAGCCGTGGGGCTGAACACTGAAGCTTTCTTT.

A few counts support this clonotype. This chain joins TRBV4-1 and TRBJ2-3; 9 bases match TRBD2. Looked up from germline, CDR1 is MGHRA and CDR2 is YSYEKL. The length of the CDR3 is 17 residues. The junction had 5 bases not matched to a gene; V was cut back by 0 bases and J by 1 base. In nucleotides, the CDR3 is TGCGCCAGCAGCCAAGATGTTTCTAGCGGGGGCACAGATACGCAGTATTTT. Amino acids: CASSQDVSSGGTDTQYF.

The chain combines TRBV9 with TRBJ1-2, with D unresolved. Between the trimmed V and J ends, which lost 0 bases and 10 bases, there was a span of 19 bases. The CDR3 totals 15 residues. Germline lookup yields CDR1 SGDLS and CDR2 YYNGEE. The CDR3 DNA sequence: TGTGCCAGCAGCGTAGACGTGGTAGGCGGGCGTGACTACACCTTC. Protein product: CASSVDVVGGRDYTF. The full variable domain, its missing parts supplied by reference TRBV9 and TRBJ1-2, is DSGVTQTPKHLITATGQRVTLRCSPRSGDLSVYWYQQSLDQGLQFLIQYYNGEERAKGNILERFSAQQFPDLHSELNLSSLELGDSALYFCASSVDVVGGRDYTFGSGTRLTVV.

This clonotype came up a few times. The genes are TRBV24-1 and TRBJ2-3, with TRBD2 identical over 8 bases. In germline, CDR1 is KGHDR, CDR2 SFDVKD. V dropped 5 bases and J dropped 1; count of bases not matched to a gene: 4. This CDR3 region has 15 residues. The CDR3 DNA reads TGTGCCACCAGTGCTTCGGGGGGGGGCACAGATACGCAGTATTTT. Translated, it gives CATSASGGGTDTQYF.

The CDR3 loop reads CSARAPTGLAFF. The CDR3 DNA follows: TGCAGTGCCAGGGCCCCCACAGGGCTTGCTTTCTTT. This chain joins TRBV20-1 and TRBJ1-1, with a weak D call TRBD1 (6 bases). Germline-derived CDR1 and CDR2 are DFQATT and SNEGSKA (reference sequence). The CDR3 has 12 residues. V dropped 6 bases and J dropped 11 bases, with 19 bases sitting between them.

The chain carries TRBV12-3 or TRBV12-4 and TRBJ2-1; 11 bases are a match to TRBD2. CDR3 length equals 15 residues. Losses at the gene ends were 3 bases for V and 7 bases for J; bases not matched to a gene: 5. CDR3 residues: CASSFGASGGNEQFF. The DNA for the CDR3 is TGTGCCAGCAGTTTCGGGGCTAGCGGGGGGAATGAGCAGTTCTTC.

V is TRBV10-3 and J is TRBJ1-2, with TRBD1 matching over 8 bases. The CDR3 runs 13 residues. In germline, CDR1 is ENHRY, CDR2 SYGVKD. J gave up 5 bases and V 4 bases, and 3 bases lay outside the gene matches. The CDR3, as DNA: TGTGCCATCAGTGGGACAGGGAAGTATGGCTACACCTTC. This sequence encodes CAISGTGKYGYTF.

J is TRBJ2-1 and V is TRBV12-3 or TRBV12-4; 7 bases align to TRBD1. The length of the CDR3 is 14 residues. V dropped 5 bases and J dropped 6; count of bases not matched to a gene: 7. In DNA, the CDR3 is TGTGCCAGCAGTACCAGACAGGGCAGCAATGAGCAGTTCTTC. Protein product: CASSTRQGSNEQFF.